Listed here are 14 T cell receptor beta chains from one sample, sequenced in a study of Graves' ophthalmopathy and Graves' hyperthyroidism. Researchers took RNA transcripts and amplified TCR beta CDR3 regions from them. HTBI-primed RT-PCR formed the first round, and a multiplex PCR formed the second. TCRdb fed the multiplex PCR reads into MiXCR, producing one record per CDR3 protein. The sample consists of hundreds of thousands of distinct CDR3 sequences, approximately 21% of them appearing once. Sequencing input: peripheral blood. Receptor source: a woman younger than 35 with stable Graves' hyperthyroidism. Some clones in this sample may be carry-over from other donors' samples.

The gene calls are TRBV24-1 and TRBJ1-5; D is unresolved. Per germline, CDR1 KGHDR and CDR2 SFDVKD. The CDR3 totals 13 residues. Trimming pared 10 bases from V and 0 bases from J, leaving 9 bases between. The CDR3 loop reads CATQDGSNQPQHF. As DNA, the CDR3 is TGTGCCACTCAGGACGGTAGCAATCAGCCCCAGCATTTT.

This clonotype was observed at least ten times. This chain connects TRBV20-1 to TRBJ2-5; D uncertain. V was cut by 6 bases and J by 2 bases, with 4 bases left in between. CDR1 DFQATT and CDR2 SNEGSKA come from the germline V gene (reference sequence). This CDR3 region has 10 residues. This CDR3 is CSAQQETQYF. The CDR3 nucleotides read TGCAGTGCCCAGCAAGAGACCCAGTACTTC.

This clonotype has at least ten counts. This chain uses TRBV12-3 or TRBV12-4 with TRBJ2-7; tentatively, D is TRBD1 (6 bases). The CDR3 contains 14 residues. Trimming took 3 bases from V and 4 from J, leaving 13 bases between them. Written as DNA, the CDR3 is TGTGCCAGCAGTTTTGGGGACATAGAGTACGAGCAGTACTTC. This encodes CASSFGDIEYEQYF.

The chain links TRBV2 to TRBJ2-4; D is possibly TRBD1 or TRBD2 (5 bases each). The CDR3 runs to 14 residues. The germline V gene encodes CDR1 SNHLY and CDR2 FYNNEI. V was clipped by 4 bases and J by 3 bases, with 10 bases between them. The CDR3 sequence is CASSVGEGKNIQYF. CDR3 coding DNA: TGTGCCAGCAGTGTGGGGGAAGGCAAAAACATTCAGTACTTC. Looking up the rest from reference TRBV2 and TRBJ2-4 gives the full variable domain: EPEVTQTPSHQVTQMGQEVILRCVPISNHLYFYWYRQILGQKVEFLVSFYNNEISEKSEIFDDQFSVERPDGSNFTLKIRSTKLEDSAMYFCASSVGEGKNIQYFGAGTRLSVL.

This clonotype was seen at least ten times. The rearrangement uses TRBV2 and TRBJ1-2; D gene unclear. There are 12 residues in the CDR3. Germline V gene data show CDR1 as SNHLY and CDR2 as FYNNEI. V was cut by 7 bases and J by 5 bases, with 11 bases left in between. The CDR3 DNA is TGTGCCAGCACGGGTCGATCTTATGGCTACACCTTC. It encodes CASTGRSYGYTF.

This clonotype has just a few counts. CDR3 DNA sequence: TGCAGTGCCATCCCCCCGACAGGGGTCTCCGGGGAGCTGTTTTTT. This encodes CSAIPPTGVSGELFF. The chain recombines TRBV20-1 with TRBJ2-2; TRBD1 matches at 8 bases. With 6 bases clipped from V and 6 bases from J, the junction kept 12 bases outside the gene matches. The CDR3 has 15 residues. Germline V gives CDR1 DFQATT, CDR2 SNEGSKA (reference sequence).

There are many counts of this clonotype. V usage is TRBV6-2 or TRBV6-3 and J usage is TRBJ1-1, with D uncertain. Germline V lookup: CDR1 MNHEY, CDR2 SVGEGT. The CDR3 is made up of 13 amino acids. Trimming shortened V by 10 bases and J by 3 bases, and 15 bases separated the two germline ends. For the CDR3, the DNA is TGTGCCACTCTTCCGAGGGCTTACACTGAAGCTTTCTTT. This gives the protein CATLPRAYTEAFF.

The table lists this clonotype with many counts. The chain is built from TRBV2 and TRBJ1-5; 7 bases line up with TRBD1. The CDR3 spans 14 residues. The V gene's germline CDR1 is SNHLY and CDR2 FYNNEI. With 7 bases clipped from V and 5 bases from J, the junction kept 8 bases outside the gene matches. The CDR3 sequence: CASTRDSRDQPQHF. CDR3 DNA sequence: TGTGCCAGCACGCGGGACAGCCGTGATCAGCCCCAGCATTTT.

This clonotype was counted a single time. The V gene is TRBV19, the J gene TRBJ2-7; maybe TRBD1 (5 bases). Between the trimmed V and J ends, which lost 3 bases and 5 bases, there was a span of 17 bases. This CDR3 is 15 amino acids long. CDR1 and CDR2 from the germline V gene are LNHDA and SQIVND (reference sequence). CDR3 region: CASSMWGKGHHEQYF. The DNA for the CDR3 is TGTGCCAGTAGTATGTGGGGAAAGGGGCACCACGAGCAGTACTTC.

A word on this clonotype: A much more abundant neighbour one base away suggests this may be a read error. V is TRBV7-9 and J is TRBJ1-1, with TRBD1 identical over 8 bases. The CDR3 spans 13 residues. The germline CDR1 and CDR2 sequences are SEHNR and FQNEAQ (reference sequence). The DNA of the CDR3 is TGTGCCAGTCAGGGACAGGCTAACACTGAAGCTTGCTTT. Amino acid sequence: CASQGQANTEACF. Full variable domain (outside the CDR3, taken from reference TRBV7-9 and TRBJ1-1): DTGVSQNPRHKITKRGQNVTFRCDPISEHNRLYWYRQTLGQGPEFLTYFQNEAQLEKSRLLSDRFSAERPKGSFSTLEIQRTEQGDSAMYLCASQGQANTEACFGQGTRLTVV.

This clonotype was counted ten times or more. The CDR3 nucleotides read TGTGCCAGCAGCGGTATGCGGTATGGCTACACCTTC. It is translated as CASSGMRYGYTF. This rearrangement joins TRBV28 to TRBJ1-2; D not certain. Germline values: CDR1 MDHEN, CDR2 SYDVKM. V lost 6 bases and J lost 5, with 10 bases in between. This CDR3 comprises 12 residues.

This clonotype was observed many times. CDR3 protein: CATRTGGSGNTIYF. DNA of the CDR3: TGTGCCACCCGCACAGGGGGCAGTGGAAACACCATATATTTT. This chain connects TRBV6-5 to TRBJ1-3, with TRBD1 matching over 9 bases. This CDR3 has 14 amino acids. V was pared by 10 bases and J by 3 bases, with 7 bases of the junction left unmatched. Looked up from germline, CDR1 is MNHEY and CDR2 is SVGAGI.

V gene TRBV15 combines with J gene TRBJ2-7; 8 bases line up with TRBD1. V gave up 4 bases and J gave up 3 bases; unmatched junction bases: 2. This CDR3 contains 13 residues. Germline assignment: CDR1 LNHNV and CDR2 YYDKDF (reference sequence). The CDR3 DNA follows: TGTGCCACCAGCACCGACAGGGGCTACGAGCAGTACTTC. Encoded protein: CATSTDRGYEQYF.

The chain is built from TRBV11-2 and TRBJ1-5; D is ambiguous. The CDR3 has 14 amino acids. V lost 8 bases to trimming and J lost 1 base, with 12 bases between them. Per the germline V gene, CDR1 is SGHAT and CDR2 is FQNNGV. Written as DNA, the CDR3 is TGTGCCAGCGACCTCATGGGGAGCAATCAGCCCCAGCATTTT. The encoded protein is CASDLMGSNQPQHF.